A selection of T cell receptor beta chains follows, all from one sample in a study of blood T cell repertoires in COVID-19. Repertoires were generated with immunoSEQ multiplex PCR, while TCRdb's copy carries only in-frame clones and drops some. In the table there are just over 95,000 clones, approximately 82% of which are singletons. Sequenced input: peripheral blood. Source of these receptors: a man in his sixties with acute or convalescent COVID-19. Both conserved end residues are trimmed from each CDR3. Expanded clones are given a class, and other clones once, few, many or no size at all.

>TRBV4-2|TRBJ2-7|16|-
ASSQDGTSGGRTYEQY
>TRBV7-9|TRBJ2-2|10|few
ASSTERGELF
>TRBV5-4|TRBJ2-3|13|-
ASSLWTGTGDTQY
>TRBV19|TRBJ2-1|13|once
ASSIALAGSNEQF
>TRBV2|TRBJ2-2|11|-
ASGRGNTGELF
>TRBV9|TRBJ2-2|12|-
ASSGTGNTGELF
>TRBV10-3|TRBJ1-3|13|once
AISERTFSGNTIY
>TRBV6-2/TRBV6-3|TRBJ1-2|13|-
ASSYSDRANYGYT
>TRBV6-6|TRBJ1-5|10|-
ASTPGAQPQH
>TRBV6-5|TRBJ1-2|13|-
ASSYSGQPNYGYT
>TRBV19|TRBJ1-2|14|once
ASSIDPSGMGYGYT
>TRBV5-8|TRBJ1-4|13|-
ASSRDSWGGEKLF
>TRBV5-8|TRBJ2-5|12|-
ASSAPTSSQTQY
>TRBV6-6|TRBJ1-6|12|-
ASSSTGLNSPLH
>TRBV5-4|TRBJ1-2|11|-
ASSDTNNYGYT
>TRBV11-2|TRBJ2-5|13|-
ASLRGQGAIETQY
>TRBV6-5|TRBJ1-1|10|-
ASSRQGSEAF
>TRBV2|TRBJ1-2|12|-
ASSGQGYNYGYT
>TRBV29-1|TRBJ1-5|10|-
SVGDRERPQH
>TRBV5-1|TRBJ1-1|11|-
ASWAEMNTEAF
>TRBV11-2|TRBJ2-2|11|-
ASRLDRAGELF
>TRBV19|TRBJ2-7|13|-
ASSEPGQGSDEQY
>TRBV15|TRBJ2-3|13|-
ATSNRDRGTDTQY
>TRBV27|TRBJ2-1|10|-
ASSRQGREQF
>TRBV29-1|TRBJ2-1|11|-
SVEEQAANEQF
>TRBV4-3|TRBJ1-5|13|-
ASSQSSRVNQPQH
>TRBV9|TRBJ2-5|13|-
ASSTQTGVVETQY
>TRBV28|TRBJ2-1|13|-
ASSIEGTGELEQF
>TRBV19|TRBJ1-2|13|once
ASTSSGFISFGYT
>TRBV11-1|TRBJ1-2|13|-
ASSIQASSLYGYT
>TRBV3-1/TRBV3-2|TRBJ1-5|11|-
ASSHWTDQPQH
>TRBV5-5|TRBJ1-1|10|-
ASSWGVTEAF
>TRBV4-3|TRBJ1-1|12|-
ASSQDLGATEAF
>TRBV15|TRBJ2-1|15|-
ATSRGRTSGNYNEQF
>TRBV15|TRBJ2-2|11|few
ATSPGNTGELF